Listed below are T cell receptor beta chains from one sample, sequenced in a study of long-term antiretroviral therapy in people with HIV. Repertoires were generated with immunoSEQ multiplex PCR, while TCRdb's copy carries only in-frame clones and drops some. Of about 33,000 clones in the sample, 95% to 97% were seen once. The specimen was unsorted PBMCs, collected around 6.6 years after starting antiretroviral therapy. Source of these receptors: a man between 25 and 39 years old with HIV. Both conserved end residues are part of each CDR3. Fields, in order: V gene, J gene, D gene, clone size, CDR3 DNA, CDR3 protein. A D gene is named only where the DNA matches it firmly. Clone sizes are given selectively: once, few, many, or a class where the clone is expanded.

>TRBV5-4|TRBJ1-2|.|.
TGTGCCAGCAGCTTGGACAGGGATCGAGGCTACACCTTC
CASSLDRDRGYTF
>TRBV27|TRBJ1-4|.|.
TGTGCCAGCAGCCCGCTCGCCGGGGAGTCGAAAAAACTGTTTTTT
CASSPLAGESKKLFF
>TRBV9|TRBJ2-7|.|.
TGTGCCAGCAGCGACTCCCACCTTCACGAGCAGTACTTC
CASSDSHLHEQYF
>TRBV25-1|TRBJ2-3|TRBD2|.
TGTGCCAGCAGTGAATCCCGGCGGGAGGGCTCCGATACGCAGTATTTT
CASSESRREGSDTQYF
>TRBV5-5|TRBJ2-2|.|.
TGTGCCAGCAGCTTGGTTCGAGGGGGCACCGGGGAGCTGTTTTTT
CASSLVRGGTGELFF
>TRBV7-8|TRBJ2-3|.|.
TGTGCCAGCAGCTCGCCGGGGGCTCGCACAGATACGCAGTATTTT
CASSSPGARTDTQYF
>TRBV7-8|TRBJ2-5|TRBD2|.
TGTGCCAGCAGCGGCGGGGGGGAAGAGACCCAGTACTTC
CASSGGGEETQYF
>TRBV21-1|TRBJ2-4|.|.
TGTGCCAGCAGCAAAGGCCGCACGTGGCACAGAAACATTCAGTACTTC
CASSKGRTWHRNIQYF
>TRBV5-5|TRBJ2-1|TRBD2|once
TGTGCCAGCAGCTTGGTTGCTAGCGGGGGAGGGCGTATAAATGAGCAGTTCTTC
CASSLVASGGGRINEQFF
>TRBV5-6|TRBJ2-7|.|.
TGTGCCAGACTAATAAGGGGGGGACCCTACGAGCAGTACTTC
CARLIRGGPYEQYF
>TRBV9|TRBJ2-3|.|once
TGTGCCAGCAGCGCTAAGGCGGGGCCAGATACGCAGTATTTT
CASSAKAGPDTQYF
>TRBV11-2|TRBJ1-1|.|.
TGTGCCAGCAGCTTAACGGAATCCACTGAAGCTTTCTTT
CASSLTESTEAFF
>TRBV6-5|TRBJ1-1|.|.
TGTGCCAGCAGTCCCCTCGGGCAGAACACTGAAGCTTTCTTT
CASSPLGQNTEAFF
>TRBV7-3|TRBJ1-1|.|.
TGTGCCAGCAGCTTATACGGTGAGGACACTGAAGCTTTCTTT
CASSLYGEDTEAFF
>TRBV10-3|TRBJ2-6|.|.
TGTGCCATCAGTGAGCAGAACACCCCTGGGGCCAACGTCCTGACTTTC
CAISEQNTPGANVLTF
>TRBV21-1|TRBJ2-5|.|.
TGTGCCAGCACCTCACTAGGGTTTGGGGAGACCCAGTACTTC
CASTSLGFGETQYF
>TRBV4-2|TRBJ1-2|.|.
TGTGCCAGCAGCCAAGATCGTCAACGGCAGTTCTATGGCTACACCTTC
CASSQDRQRQFYGYTF
>TRBV27|TRBJ2-3|.|.
TGTGCCAGCAGTTTTATACAGTCACCTACGCAGTATTTT
CASSFIQSPTQYF
>TRBV19|TRBJ2-1|.|.
TGTGCCAGTAGTCCAAACATACCCGTCCTAGGCTCCTACAATGAGCAGTTCTTC
CASSPNIPVLGSYNEQFF
>TRBV6-6|TRBJ2-1|TRBD2|.
TGTGCCGGCGCTACTGGAGCGGGGGATGACAATGAGCAGTTCTTC
CAGATGAGDDNEQFF
>TRBV7-2|TRBJ2-2|TRBD2|.
TGTGCCAGCAGCTCATTAGCGGGGGGGTACACCGGGGAGCTGTTTTTT
CASSSLAGGYTGELFF
>TRBV27|TRBJ2-7|TRBD1|.
TGTGCCAGCAAGAAGGGACAGGCAAATACCTACGAGCAGTACTTC
CASKKGQANTYEQYF
>TRBV15|TRBJ2-4|.|.
TGTGCCACCAGCAGCACGTTAGGTTCTAAGATTCAGTACTTC
CATSSTLGSKIQYF
>TRBV18|TRBJ2-2|.|.
TGTGCCAGCTCACCACTTACAGGGAACACCGGGGAGCTGTTTTTT
CASSPLTGNTGELFF
>TRBV28|TRBJ2-1|.|.
TGTGCCAGCAGTTTCAGACGGTACAATGAGCAGTTCTTC
CASSFRRYNEQFF
>TRBV6-4|TRBJ1-3|.|.
TGTGCCAGCAGTCCCCCAGGCCGCTCTGGAAACACCATATATTTT
CASSPPGRSGNTIYF
>TRBV9|TRBJ2-5|.|.
TGTGCCAGCAGCGTAGCTCCGGGAACGGCCGGGGAGACCCAGTACTTC
CASSVAPGTAGETQYF
>TRBV6-5|TRBJ2-2|TRBD2|.
TGTGCCAGCGAACGGGGGGATGATACCGGGGAGCTGTTTTTT
CASERGDDTGELFF
>TRBV9|TRBJ2-7|TRBD1|.
TGTGCCAGCAGCGTCGGGACAGGGTTTATCGAGCAGTACTTC
CASSVGTGFIEQYF
>TRBV20-1|TRBJ2-1|.|.
TGCAGTGCTCTCGCCAATGAGCAGTTCTTC
CSALANEQFF
>TRBV10-1|TRBJ2-2|.|.
TGCGCCAGCAGTAAGGGCTACACCGGGGAGCTGTTTTTT
CASSKGYTGELFF
>TRBV6-6|TRBJ2-1|.|.
TGTGCCAGCAGCCCCCTGGATGAGCAGTTCTTC
CASSPLDEQFF
>TRBV9|TRBJ2-3|TRBD1|.
TGTGCCAGCAGCGCCGACAGGGGCCCCACAGATACGCAGTATTTT
CASSADRGPTDTQYF
>TRBV4-1|TRBJ2-7|TRBD1|.
TGCGCCAGCAGCCAATTAACTCCGGGACAGTTCTACGAGCAGTACTTC
CASSQLTPGQFYEQYF
>TRBV19|TRBJ1-3|.|.
TGTGCCAGTAGGGGGACCAGGACCGAAACTGGAAACACCATATATTTT
CASRGTRTETGNTIYF
>TRBV6-6|TRBJ2-5|.|.
TGTGCCACCTATACGGGCACTCAAGAGACCCAGTACTTC
CATYTGTQETQYF
>TRBV4-3|TRBJ2-7|.|.
TGCGCCAGCAGCCAAGAGTTAGTCAGGGGAAATGACGAGCAGTACTTC
CASSQELVRGNDEQYF
>TRBV14|TRBJ2-1|TRBD2|.
TGTGCCAGCAGCACTCGGGGTAGCGGGCGGTATGTTGAGCAGTTCTTC
CASSTRGSGRYVEQFF
>TRBV27|TRBJ1-1|.|.
TGTGCCAGCAGTTTCGGGGGGGTCATGAACACTGAAGCTTTCTTT
CASSFGGVMNTEAFF
>TRBV4-2|TRBJ2-1|.|.
TGTGCCAGCAGCCAAGGTGTTTCAGGCATAGGTGGTGGAAGCAATGAGCAGTTCTTC
CASSQGVSGIGGGSNEQFF
>TRBV11-2|TRBJ2-3|TRBD2|.
TGTGCCAGCAGCCACGGCCTAGCGGGGGTAGGAGATACGCAGTATTTT
CASSHGLAGVGDTQYF
>TRBV19|TRBJ1-5|.|.
TGTGCCAGTAGTGACGGGGCTGATTATCAGCCCCAGCATTTT
CASSDGADYQPQHF
>TRBV7-9|TRBJ2-5|.|.
TGTGCCAGCAGCCCAGGGGAGGAGACCCAGTACTTC
CASSPGEETQYF
>TRBV4-3|TRBJ2-7|.|.
TGCGCCAGCAGCCAATTAGCGGATCTTTCCTACGAGCAGTACTTC
CASSQLADLSYEQYF
>TRBV10-3|TRBJ2-1|TRBD1|.
TGTGCCATCAGTGAGTCGAAGGGGACAGGGGGGAATGAGCAGTTCTTC
CAISESKGTGGNEQFF
>TRBV4-3|TRBJ1-1|.|.
TGCGCCAGCAGCCAAGAGAGGGTCGAGAGCACTGAAGCCTTCTTT
CASSQERVESTEAFF
>TRBV7-8|TRBJ2-1|TRBD2|.
TGTGCCAGCGAGGAAGCGGGAGGGCCAGCCAATGAGCAGTTCTTC
CASEEAGGPANEQFF
>TRBV6-1|TRBJ1-2|TRBD1|.
TGTGCCAGCAGCTCCCTGGACAGGGGGCCGTATGGCTACACCTTC
CASSSLDRGPYGYTF
>TRBV19|TRBJ2-7|.|.
TGTGCCAGTAAAGGGGGTCACGAGCAGTACTTC
CASKGGHEQYF
>TRBV10-3|TRBJ2-7|.|once
TGTGCCATTCGAAAGGGTCAGGGGTCCTACGAGCAGTACTTC
CAIRKGQGSYEQYF
>TRBV7-9|TRBJ1-1|.|once
TGTGCCAGCAGCTTAGGTCAGGATGAAGCTTTCTTT
CASSLGQDEAFF
>TRBV9|TRBJ2-1|TRBD2|.
TGTGCCAGCAGCGTAGAAGGGACTAGTTACAATGAGCAGTTCTTC
CASSVEGTSYNEQFF
>TRBV19|TRBJ2-5|.|.
TGTGCCAGTAGTATAGATATTGCAGTCCAAGAGACCCAGTACTTC
CASSIDIAVQETQYF
>TRBV11-2|TRBJ2-2|TRBD1|.
TGTGCCAGCAGCTTTACCGGGACAGGGGTAACCGGGGAGCTGTTTTTT
CASSFTGTGVTGELFF
>TRBV11-2|TRBJ2-2|TRBD1|once
TGTGCCAGCAGCTTTTTACCGGGACAGGGGGCTGGGACCGGGGAGCTGTTTTTT
CASSFLPGQGAGTGELFF
>TRBV19|TRBJ2-2|.|.
TGTGCCAGTAGTATAGGGGGAAGGGAGCTGTTTTTT
CASSIGGRELFF
>TRBV2|TRBJ2-3|.|.
TGTGCCAACAGGGTTTTAGATACGCAGTATTTT
CANRVLDTQYF
>TRBV11-3|TRBJ2-5|TRBD1|.
TGTGCCAGCAGCCCCGGACAGGGCCCGCAAGAGACCCAGTACTTC
CASSPGQGPQETQYF
>TRBV11-3|TRBJ2-1|.|.
TGTGCCAGCAGCTGGGCGGGTAGTAGAGGTGAGCAGTTCTTC
CASSWAGSRGEQFF